One and the same sample provided the 2 T cell receptor beta chains below, sequenced in a study of identifying expanded T cells in peripheral blood. The assay was immunoSEQ multiplex PCR, and TCRdb's table has in-frame clones only and misses some. The table includes approximately 100,000 clones, around 85% detected once. The sequencing input was blood. These receptors came from a person aged 18-70 years in good health.

The rearrangement links TRBV11-2 to TRBJ1-1; D may be TRBD1 (6 bases). Trimming pared 5 bases from V and 4 bases from J, leaving 20 bases between. Germline V gene lookup returns CDR1 SGHAT and CDR2 FQNNGV. This CDR3 has 16 residues. The CDR3: CASSPTVRGSGTEAFF. CDR3 in DNA: TGTGCCAGCAGCCCGACCGTCAGGGGAAGTGGCACTGAAGCTTTCTTT.

The J gene is TRBJ2-3, the V gene TRBV6-1; tentatively, D is TRBD1 or TRBD2 (6 bases each). V lost 3 bases to trimming and J lost 6 bases, with 25 bases between them. The germline CDR1 and CDR2 sequences are MNHNS and SASEGT. This CDR3 comprises 18 residues. The CDR3 loop is CASSDTVGGLSTLDTQYF. The CDR3 coding sequence is TGTGCCAGCAGTGACACTGTAGGGGGGTTGTCAACCTTGGATACGCAGTATTTT.